This T cell receptor beta chain was retrieved from a study of T cells after yellow fever vaccination. Overall study: The fractions with low cell numbers were processed using SMART-Seq v4 Ultra Low Input.

The CDR3 is 15 amino acids. Germline V gene sequence: CDR1 SGHRS, CDR2 YFSETQ. V lost 4 bases, J lost 2 bases, and 15 bases lay in between. They built TCR cDNA with 5'RACE template switching, a step that put in a universal primer site and UMIs. TCRdb recomputed calls from the 5' RACE reads with MiXCR, one row per CDR3 protein. The table records about 400,000 distinct CDR3 sequences, about 6.2% of them present only once. General study points: Reappearing after the booster were most of the clones from primary vaccination (96% CD4, 88% CD8). Contamination of FACS-sorted repertoires by abundant clonotypes from the bulk population could occur.

This clonotype was seen repeatedly, ten times or more. No antigen is known for it. This TCR was sampled from a man aged 25 to 40 who received the YFV17D yellow fever vaccine. The input for sequencing was PBMCs, taken 5 days after the yellow fever booster vaccination. The chain recombines TRBV5-1 with TRBJ1-2; maybe TRBD1 (5 bases). CDR3 region: CASSLAGRDNYGYTF. The CDR3 DNA sequence: TGCGCCAGCAGCCTCGCCGGCAGGGACAACTATGGCTACACCTTC.